The entry below gives a single T cell receptor beta chain sequence along with its context. The data stem from a study of beta chain features in type 1 diabetes. Expressed TCRB transcripts were sequenced because the isolated RNA had all been reverse transcribed beforehand. Generated by immunoSEQ multiplex PCR, the TCRdb table keeps only in-frame clones and is missing some. The sample yields about 290,000 clones, approximately 8.1% seen once. Trimming stripped 2 bases from V and 6 bases from J, with 10 bases between. Looked up from germline, CDR1 is SGHTA and CDR2 is FQGTGA. The CDR3 contains 13 residues.

The chain recombines TRBV7-3 with TRBJ1-1; no firm D call. This TCR derives from a woman aged 18-30 years in good health. The sequenced sample was central memory CD4+ T cells from blood. CDR3 coding DNA: TGTGCCAGCAGCTTAGTTTTGGAGGCTGAAGCTTTCTTT. It codes for CASSLVLEAEAFF.